These 3 T cell receptor beta chains came from one sample sequenced in a study of blood T cell repertoires in COVID-19 (dated by TCRdb to the early 2020s). Library construction relied on the immunoSEQ multiplex PCR assay. Held by TCRdb, this immuneACCESS table contains in-frame sequences only and omits some clones. Under half of the omission traces to an unresolved V gene where checked; the cause of the rest is unknown. This sample gives fewer than 650,000 clones in total; 70% to 90% of them show up just once. 7.8% of the sample is in the top ten clones. The sequencing input was peripheral blood. The source is a woman in her forties or fifties with COVID-19, enrolled during active disease.

This chain joins TRBV11-2 and TRBJ2-3; 13 bases align to TRBD2. The CDR3 is 15 residues long. The V and J ends lost 3 bases and 5 bases, in that order; junction bases with no gene match: 2. Germline values: CDR1 SGHAT, CDR2 FQNNGV. CDR3 in DNA: TGTGCCAGCAGCTTGCGACTAGCGGGAGGAGATACGCAGTATTTT. Translated, it gives CASSLRLAGGDTQYF.

The chain links TRBV7-3 to TRBJ1-1, with D possibly being TRBD1 (5 bases). This CDR3 region has 13 residues. Trimming left V 5 bases short and J 3 bases short, with 10 bases between. Per germline, CDR1 SGHTA and CDR2 FQGTGA. The DNA for the CDR3 is TGTGCCAGCAGCCGACAGCCCGACACTGAAGCTTTCTTT. This codes for CASSRQPDTEAFF. Full variable domain (outside the CDR3, taken from reference TRBV7-3 and TRBJ1-1): GAGVSQTPSNKVTEKGKYVELRCDPISGHTALYWYRQSLGQGPEFLIYFQGTGAADDSGLPNDRFFAVRPEGSVSTLKIQRTERGDSAVYLCASSRQPDTEAFFGQGTRLTVV.

This clone was seen a single time. CDR3 protein: CATSGPDSYEQYF. The CDR3 region has the DNA TGTGCCACCAGTGGTCCAGACTCCTACGAGCAGTACTTC. V gene TRBV24-1 combines with J gene TRBJ2-7, with no clear D. Looked up from germline, CDR1 is KGHDR and CDR2 is SFDVKD. The CDR3 is made up of 13 amino acids. Trimming took 5 bases from V and 0 from J, leaving 7 bases between them.